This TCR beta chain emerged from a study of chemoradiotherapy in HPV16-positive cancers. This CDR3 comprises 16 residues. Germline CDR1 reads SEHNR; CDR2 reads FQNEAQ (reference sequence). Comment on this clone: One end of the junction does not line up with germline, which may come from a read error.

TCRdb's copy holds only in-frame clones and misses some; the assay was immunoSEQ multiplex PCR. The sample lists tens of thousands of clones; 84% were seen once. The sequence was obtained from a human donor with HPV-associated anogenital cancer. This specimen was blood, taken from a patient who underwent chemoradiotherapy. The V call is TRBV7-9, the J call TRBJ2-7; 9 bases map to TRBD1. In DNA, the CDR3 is TGTGCCAGCAGCTTATTTTTGGGACAGGGTTTCTACGCGCAGTACTTC. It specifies CASSLFLGQGFYAQYF.